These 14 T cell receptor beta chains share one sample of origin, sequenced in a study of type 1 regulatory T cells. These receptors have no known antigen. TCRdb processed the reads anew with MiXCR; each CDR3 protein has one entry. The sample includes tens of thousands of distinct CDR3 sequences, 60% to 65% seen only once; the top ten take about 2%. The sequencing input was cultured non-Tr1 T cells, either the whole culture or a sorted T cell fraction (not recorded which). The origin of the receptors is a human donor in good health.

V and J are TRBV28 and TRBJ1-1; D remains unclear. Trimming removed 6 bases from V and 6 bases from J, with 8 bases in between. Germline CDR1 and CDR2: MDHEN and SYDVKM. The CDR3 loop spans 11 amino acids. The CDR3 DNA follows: TGTGCCAGCAGCCGGGTCCCTGAAGCTTTCTTT. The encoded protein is CASSRVPEAFF.

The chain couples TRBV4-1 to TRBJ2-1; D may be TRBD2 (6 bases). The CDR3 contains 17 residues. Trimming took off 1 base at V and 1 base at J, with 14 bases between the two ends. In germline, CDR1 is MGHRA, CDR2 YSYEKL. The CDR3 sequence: CASSQGNTGVSYNEQFF. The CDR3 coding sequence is TGCGCCAGCAGCCAAGGAAATACGGGAGTGTCCTACAATGAGCAGTTCTTC.

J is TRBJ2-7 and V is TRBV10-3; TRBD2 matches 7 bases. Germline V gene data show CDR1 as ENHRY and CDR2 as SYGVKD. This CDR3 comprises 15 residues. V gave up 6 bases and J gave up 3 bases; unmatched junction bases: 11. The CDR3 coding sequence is TGTGCCATCAGCGAGAGGGCTAGCGGAGGCTACGAGCAGTACTTC. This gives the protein CAISERASGGYEQYF.

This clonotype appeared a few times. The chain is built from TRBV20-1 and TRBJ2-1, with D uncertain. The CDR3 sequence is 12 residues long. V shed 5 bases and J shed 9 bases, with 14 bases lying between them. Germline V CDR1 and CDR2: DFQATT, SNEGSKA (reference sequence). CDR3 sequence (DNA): TGCAGTGCTCCGAACTTAGGAGCTGAGCAGTTCTTC. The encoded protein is CSAPNLGAEQFF.

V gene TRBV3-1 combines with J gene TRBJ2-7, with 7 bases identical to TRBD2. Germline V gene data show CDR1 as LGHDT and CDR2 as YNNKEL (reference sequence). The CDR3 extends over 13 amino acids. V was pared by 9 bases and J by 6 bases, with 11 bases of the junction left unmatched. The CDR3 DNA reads TGTGCCAGTCATCCTAGGGGCGGGAGCGAGCAGTACTTC. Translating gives CASHPRGGSEQYF.

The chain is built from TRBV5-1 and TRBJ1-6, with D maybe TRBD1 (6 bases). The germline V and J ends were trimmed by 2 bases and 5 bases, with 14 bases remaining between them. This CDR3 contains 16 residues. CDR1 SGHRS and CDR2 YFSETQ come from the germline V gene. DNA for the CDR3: TGCGCCAGCAGCTTCCTCGGGGGGCGAAATAATTCACCCCTCCACTTT. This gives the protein CASSFLGGRNNSPLHF.

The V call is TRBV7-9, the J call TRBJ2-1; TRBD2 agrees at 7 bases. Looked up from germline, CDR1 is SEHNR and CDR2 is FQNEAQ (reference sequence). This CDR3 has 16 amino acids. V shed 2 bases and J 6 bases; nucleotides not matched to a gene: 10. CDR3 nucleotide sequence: TGTGCCAGCAGCTTATCGGGCGGGAGAAACCCCAATGAGCAGTTCTTC. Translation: CASSLSGGRNPNEQFF.

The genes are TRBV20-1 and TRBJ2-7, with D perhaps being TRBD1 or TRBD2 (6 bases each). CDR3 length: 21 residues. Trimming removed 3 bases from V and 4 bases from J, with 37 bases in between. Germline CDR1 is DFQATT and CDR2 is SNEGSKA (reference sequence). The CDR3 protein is CSASPRGGVRGQGGFVYEQYF. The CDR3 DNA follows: TGCAGTGCTAGTCCCCGAGGCGGGGTACGGGGGCAAGGCGGGTTTGTGTACGAGCAGTACTTC.

In nucleotides, the CDR3 is TGCGCCAGCAGCCAAGAACGGCTATTCTATAATTCACCCCTCCACTTT. Its protein is CASSQERLFYNSPLHF. V is TRBV4-1 and J is TRBJ1-6; no clear D gene. Germline V gene lookup returns CDR1 MGHRA and CDR2 YSYEKL. The germline V and J ends were trimmed by 0 bases and 3 bases, with 9 bases remaining between them. CDR3 length: 16 residues.

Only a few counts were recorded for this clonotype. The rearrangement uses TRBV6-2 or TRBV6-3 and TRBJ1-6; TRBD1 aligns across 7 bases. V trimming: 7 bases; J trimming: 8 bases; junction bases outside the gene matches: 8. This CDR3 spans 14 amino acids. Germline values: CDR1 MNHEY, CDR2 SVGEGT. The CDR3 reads CASTERQGDSPLHF. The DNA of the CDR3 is TGTGCCAGCACCGAAAGGCAGGGGGATTCACCCCTCCACTTT.

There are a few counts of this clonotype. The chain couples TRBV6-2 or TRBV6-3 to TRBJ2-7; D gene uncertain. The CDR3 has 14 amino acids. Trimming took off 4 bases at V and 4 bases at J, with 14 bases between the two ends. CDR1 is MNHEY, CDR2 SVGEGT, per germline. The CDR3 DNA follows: TGTGCCAGCAGTTTCGCGGTCGAAAGGTACGAGCAGTACTTC. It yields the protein CASSFAVERYEQYF.

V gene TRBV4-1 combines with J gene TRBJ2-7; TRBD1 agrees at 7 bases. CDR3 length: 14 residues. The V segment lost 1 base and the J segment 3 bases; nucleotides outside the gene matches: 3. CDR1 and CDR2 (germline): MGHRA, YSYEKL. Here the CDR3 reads CASSQGQGDYEQYF. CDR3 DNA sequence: TGCGCCAGCAGCCAAGGACAGGGAGACTACGAGCAGTACTTC.

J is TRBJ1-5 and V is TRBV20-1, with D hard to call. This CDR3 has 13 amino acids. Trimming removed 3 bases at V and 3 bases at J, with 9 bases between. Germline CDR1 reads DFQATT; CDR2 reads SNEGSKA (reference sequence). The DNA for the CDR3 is TGCAGTGCTAGTTCTGGGGTCAATCAGCCCCAGCATTTT. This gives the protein CSASSGVNQPQHF.

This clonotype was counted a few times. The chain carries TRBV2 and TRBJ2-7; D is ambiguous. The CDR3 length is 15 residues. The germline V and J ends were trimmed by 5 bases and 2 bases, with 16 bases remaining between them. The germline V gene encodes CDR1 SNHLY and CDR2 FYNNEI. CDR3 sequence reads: CASSSHPGLTYEQYF. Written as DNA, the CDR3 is TGTGCCAGCAGTAGCCATCCGGGCCTAACCTACGAGCAGTACTTC.